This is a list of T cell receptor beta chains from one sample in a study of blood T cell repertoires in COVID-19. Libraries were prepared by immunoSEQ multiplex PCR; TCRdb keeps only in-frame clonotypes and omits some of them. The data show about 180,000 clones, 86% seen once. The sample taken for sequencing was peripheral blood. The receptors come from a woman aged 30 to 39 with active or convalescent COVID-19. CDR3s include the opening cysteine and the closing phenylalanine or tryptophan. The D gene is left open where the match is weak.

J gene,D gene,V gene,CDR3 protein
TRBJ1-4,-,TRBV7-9,CASRGTSRGEKLFF
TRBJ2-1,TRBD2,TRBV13,CASSLGSFLGGSSYNEQFF
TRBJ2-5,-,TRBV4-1,CASSQVGVGETQYF
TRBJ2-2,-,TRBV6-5,CASRGGIGTGELFF
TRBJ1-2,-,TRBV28,CASGTSRGGGYTF
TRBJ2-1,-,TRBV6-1,CASSERTGFYNEQFF
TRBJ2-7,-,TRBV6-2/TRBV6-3,CASSYPEYEQYF
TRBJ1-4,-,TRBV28,CASSFEGRGNEKLFF
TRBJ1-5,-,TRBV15,CATSRGRQGNVQPQHF
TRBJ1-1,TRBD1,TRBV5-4,CASSLDGTGVRNTEAFF
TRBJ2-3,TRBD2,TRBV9,CASSVGSELAGKDTQYF
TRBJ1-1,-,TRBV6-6,CASSYLGRVRETEAFF
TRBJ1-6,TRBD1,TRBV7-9,CASSLEGQGNSPLHF
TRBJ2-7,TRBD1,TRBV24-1,CATSDPGQSSAEQYF
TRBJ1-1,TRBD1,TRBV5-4,CASSSSRGQTEAFF
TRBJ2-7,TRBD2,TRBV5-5,CASSFGGGYEQYF
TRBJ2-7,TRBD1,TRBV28,CASSPGTGINEQYF
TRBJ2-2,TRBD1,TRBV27,CASSYNRGLTENTGELFF
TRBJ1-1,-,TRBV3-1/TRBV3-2,CASNKKGGDTEAFF
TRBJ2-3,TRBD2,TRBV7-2,CASSLAGTSGWDTQYF
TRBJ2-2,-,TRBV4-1,CASSQEQAPPGELFF
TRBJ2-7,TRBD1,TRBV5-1,CASSLAGGADEQYF
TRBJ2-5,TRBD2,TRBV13,CASSLSGRAWETQYF
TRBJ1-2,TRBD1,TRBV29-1,CSVEDDRADYGYTF
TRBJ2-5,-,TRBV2,CASSDRRGQETQYF
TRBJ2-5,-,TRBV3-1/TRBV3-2,CASSPSGAPETQYF
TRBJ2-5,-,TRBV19,CASSTQGETQYF
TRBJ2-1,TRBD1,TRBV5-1,CASSLRLPGQGNEQFF
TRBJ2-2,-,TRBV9,CASSARGAGELFF
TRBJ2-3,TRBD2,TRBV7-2,CASSLARGSASGTQYF
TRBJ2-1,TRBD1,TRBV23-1,CASSPLRQGPKYNEQFF
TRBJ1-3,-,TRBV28,CASSSTVDTLGNTIYF
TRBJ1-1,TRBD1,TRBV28,CASSTTGVNTEAFF
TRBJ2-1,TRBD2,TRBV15,CATSRKASGRVYEQFF
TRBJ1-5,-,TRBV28,CASSLRTSANQPQHF
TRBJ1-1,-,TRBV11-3,CASSKHTGQGTEAFF
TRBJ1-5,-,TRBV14,CASSQTAGPQPQHF
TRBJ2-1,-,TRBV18,CASYRPTALNEQFF
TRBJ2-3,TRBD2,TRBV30,CAWGKRGGSTDTQYF
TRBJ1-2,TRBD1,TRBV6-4,CASSVGTGYGYTF
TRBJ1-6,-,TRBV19,CASSIVSGSSYNSPLHF
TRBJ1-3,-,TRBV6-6,CASRPQGQGRNTIYF
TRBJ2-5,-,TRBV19,CASSSLAHVYTQYF
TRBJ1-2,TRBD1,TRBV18,CASSPPGTGYYGYTF